The next 15 T cell receptor beta chains were all read from a single sample in a study of cytomegalovirus exposure and HLA in healthy donors (dated by TCRdb to 2017 to 2019). Library prep was done by the immunoSEQ multiplex PCR assay. For the multiplex PCR, a mixture combining 60 forward primers for TCR Vbeta segments and 13 reverse primers for TCR Jbeta segments was used. Drawn from immuneACCESS, this table holds only the in-frame rearrangements with V and J called that TCRdb kept. Clones are partly lost; checked studies trace under half to an unresolved V gene and leave the rest unexplained. The sample table records about 98,000 clones; 65% to 80% of these occur just once. The ten most abundant clones make up 16% of the sample. Sequences were obtained from PBMCs. The receptors derive from a man aged 55-75 years in good health and CMV-seropositive.

The rearrangement uses TRBV5-3 and TRBJ1-6; D remains ambiguous. TRBV5-3 is noted as an ORF with a role that remains uncertain. This CDR3 comprises 18 residues. The germline V and J ends were trimmed by 0 bases and 0 bases, with 13 bases remaining between them. Here the CDR3 reads CARSLASGLGSYNSPLHF. CDR3 coding DNA: TGTGCCAGAAGCTTGGCCTCGGGATTGGGCTCCTATAATTCACCCCTCCACTTT.

The V gene is TRBV6-1, the J gene TRBJ1-4, with TRBD1 matching 7 bases. The germline V gene encodes CDR1 MNHNS and CDR2 SASEGT. The V segment lost 6 bases and the J segment 3 bases; nucleotides outside the gene matches: 7. The CDR3 length is 15 residues. The CDR3 region has the DNA TGTGCCAGCAGCAATCGACAGGGATCTAATGAAAAACTGTTTTTT. This gives the protein CASSNRQGSNEKLFF.

This chain connects TRBV5-1 to TRBJ2-5; 8 nucleotides align to TRBD2. The germline CDR1 and CDR2 sequences are SGHRS and YFSETQ. After removal of 4 bases from V and 3 bases from J, the junction contained 8 bases not matched to a gene. The length of the CDR3 is 15 residues. In DNA form, the CDR3 reads TGCGCCAGCAGCCGTCTAGCCGGGGGGGAAGAGACCCAGTACTTC. It specifies CASSRLAGGEETQYF.

This clone was seen a handful of times. The chain carries TRBV5-6 and TRBJ1-2; the match to TRBD1 covers 7 bases. Germline values: CDR1 SGHDT, CDR2 YYEEEE. V was clipped by 4 bases and J by 4 bases; unmatched bases: 10. CDR3 length: 15 amino acids. This chain's CDR3 is CASSPGTAAFYGYTF. The CDR3 DNA reads TGTGCCAGCAGCCCTGGGACAGCCGCTTTCTATGGCTACACCTTC.

The V gene is TRBV6-6, the J gene TRBJ2-7; 8 bases fit TRBD1. Losses at the gene ends were 5 bases for V and 5 bases for J; bases not matched to a gene: 14. The CDR3 is 16 residues long. CDR1 MNHNY and CDR2 SVGAGI come from the germline V gene (reference sequence). For the CDR3, the DNA is TGTGCCAGCAGTCCCCATCGGACAGGGAAAGGCCACGAGCAGTACTTC. It codes for CASSPHRTGKGHEQYF.

The CDR3 reads CASSARLAGGTDTQYF. CDR3 nucleotide sequence: TGCGCCAGCAGCGCCCGACTAGCGGGGGGCACAGATACGCAGTATTTT. The chain recombines TRBV5-1 with TRBJ2-3; 12 bases are a match to TRBD2. The germline V gene encodes CDR1 SGHRS and CDR2 YFSETQ. The CDR3 is made up of 16 amino acids. After removal of 4 bases from V and 1 base from J, the junction contained 4 bases not matched to a gene.

With regard to this clone: Other DNA sequences in this sample translate to the same CDR3. The V gene is TRBV7-8, the J gene TRBJ2-7; the match to TRBD2 covers 7 bases. V was clipped by 6 bases and J by 3 bases; unmatched bases: 11. CDR3 length: 15 amino acids. Looked up from germline, CDR1 is SGHVS and CDR2 is FQNEAQ. The CDR3 is CASRAFLAENYEQYF. CDR3 DNA: TGTGCCAGCAGAGCGTTTCTAGCGGAAAACTACGAGCAGTACTTC. Full variable domain (missing parts from reference TRBV7-8 and TRBJ2-7): GAGVSQSPRYKVAKRGQDVALRCDPISGHVSLFWYQQALGQGPEFLTYFQNEAQLDKSGLPSDRFFAERPEGSVSTLKIQRTQQEDSAVYLCASRAFLAENYEQYFGPGTRLTVT.

V usage is TRBV6-1 and J usage is TRBJ2-7; D is unclear. Trimming shortened V by 5 bases and J by 4 bases, and 12 bases separated the two germline ends. This CDR3 is built from 13 residues. Germline V gene sequence: CDR1 MNHNS, CDR2 SASEGT. This chain's CDR3 is CASSFHSSYEQYF. Written as DNA, the CDR3 is TGTGCCAGCAGTTTTCACAGTTCGTACGAGCAGTACTTC.

J is TRBJ1-4 and V is TRBV7-2; maybe TRBD1 (6 bases). The germline CDR1 and CDR2 sequences are SGHTA and FQGNSA. The CDR3 runs to 16 residues. V was clipped by 0 bases and J by 4 bases, with 12 bases between them. DNA for the CDR3: TGTGCCAGCAGCTTAGCCCCACAGGGCCTTAATGAAAAACTGTTTTTT. It translates to CASSLAPQGLNEKLFF.

The CDR3 here is CSVSGSTEAFF. CDR3 coding DNA: TGCAGCGTTTCAGGGTCCACTGAAGCTTTCTTT. The gene calls are TRBV29-1 and TRBJ1-1; D perhaps matches TRBD1 (5 bases). V was trimmed by 5 bases and J by 4 bases, leaving 8 bases between them. The CDR3 consists of 11 residues. Germline CDR1 reads SQVTM; CDR2 reads ANQGSEA.

The chain joins TRBV10-3 to TRBJ2-3; the match to TRBD1 covers 9 bases. V lost 2 bases to trimming and J lost 1 base; unmatched junction nucleotides: 4. The CDR3 covers 16 residues. Germline CDR1 reads ENHRY; CDR2 reads SYGVKD. CDR3 coding DNA: TGTGCCATCAGTGAGCAACAGGGGGCTCGCACAGATACGCAGTATTTT. Protein: CAISEQQGARTDTQYF.

CDR3 protein: CASSLPGLAGLREQYF. The CDR3 nucleotides are TGTGCCAGCAGCTTACCGGGACTAGCGGGGCTTCGCGAGCAGTACTTC. The chain carries TRBV11-2 and TRBJ2-7; TRBD2 agrees at 13 bases. The V gene's germline CDR1 is SGHAT and CDR2 FQNNGV. CDR3 length equals 16 residues. V gave up 2 bases and J gave up 6 bases; unmatched junction bases: 7.

The rearrangement links TRBV6-5 to TRBJ2-3, with 7 bases lining up with TRBD1. The length of the CDR3 is 15 residues. Trimming cost V 7 bases and J 6 bases; bases outside gene matches: 13. Per the germline V gene, CDR1 is MNHEY and CDR2 is SVGAGI. CDR3 loop: CASTPAGTAADTQYF. In DNA form, the CDR3 reads TGTGCCAGCACCCCTGCCGGGACAGCTGCGGATACGCAGTATTTT.

The V and J genes are TRBV5-6 and TRBJ2-7, with TRBD2 as a possible D gene (5 bases). V lost 2 bases to trimming and J lost 2 bases, with 14 bases between them. The CDR3 contains 15 residues. CDR1 and CDR2 from the germline V gene are SGHDT and YYEEEE. This CDR3 reads CASSLTGPGTYEQYF. Written as DNA, the CDR3 is TGTGCCAGCAGCTTAACGGGCCCGGGAACCTACGAGCAGTACTTC. The complete variable domain, with remaining parts taken from reference TRBV5-6 and TRBJ2-7, reads DAGVTQSPTHLIKTRGQQVTLRCSPKSGHDTVSWYQQALGQGPQFIFQYYEEEERQRGNFPDRFSGHQFPNYSSELNVNALLLGDSALYLCASSLTGPGTYEQYFGPGTRLTVT.

The rearrangement joins TRBV6-5 to TRBJ2-1, with 10 bases lining up with TRBD1. With 0 bases clipped from V and 5 bases from J, the junction kept 4 bases outside the gene matches. CDR1 and CDR2 (germline): MNHEY, SVGAGI. The CDR3 has 16 amino acids. The CDR3 is CASSYSRTGGHNEQFF. CDR3 nucleotides: TGTGCCAGCAGTTACTCCCGGACAGGGGGGCACAATGAGCAGTTCTTC.